The 18 T cell receptor beta chains below come from one sample, sequenced in a study of blood T cell repertoires in COVID-19. Sequencing used immunoSEQ multiplex PCR; TCRdb keeps in-frame clones, though not all of them. The sample includes more than 150,000 clones, over 70% of them seen just once. Sequenced input: PBMCs or T cells enriched from blood (not recorded which). These receptors all come from a man aged 60 to 75 who had been exposed to COVID-19.

This rearrangement joins TRBV5-6 to TRBJ2-3, with 7 bases matching TRBD1. This CDR3 spans 14 amino acids. V lost 6 bases to trimming and J lost 2 bases; unmatched junction nucleotides: 6. The germline gives CDR1 SGHDT, CDR2 YYEEEE. DNA of the CDR3: TGTGCCAGCATCTGGACAGGCAACACAGATACGCAGTATTTT. It yields the protein CASIWTGNTDTQYF.

The rearrangement joins TRBV6-1 to TRBJ1-2, with 7 positions matching TRBD1. The CDR3 runs to 14 residues. Germline V gives CDR1 MNHNS, CDR2 SASEGT. The V gene end was trimmed by 1 base and the J gene end by 7 bases; junction bases not matched to a gene: 6. CDR3 loop: CASSEEQGIRGYTF. The CDR3 DNA sequence: TGTGCCAGCAGTGAAGAACAGGGGATTCGTGGCTACACCTTC.

The chain combines TRBV6-5 with TRBJ2-1, with TRBD2 identical over 14 bases. The CDR3 contains 14 residues. From germline, CDR1 is MNHEY and CDR2 SVGAGI. J was trimmed by 10 bases and V by 5 bases; bases with no gene match: 4. This CDR3 is CASSRRLAGGEQFF. The CDR3 DNA follows: TGTGCCAGCAGTAGAAGACTAGCGGGGGGGGAGCAGTTCTTC.

The V and J genes are TRBV4-3 and TRBJ2-7; 10 nucleotides agree with TRBD2. CDR1 and CDR2 from the germline V gene are LGHNA and YSLEER. V was clipped by 0 bases and J by 4 bases; unmatched bases: 12. The CDR3 loop spans 18 amino acids. This CDR3 is CASSQDWGVSGRSYEQYF. DNA for the CDR3: TGCGCCAGCAGCCAAGACTGGGGGGTTAGCGGGAGGTCTTACGAGCAGTACTTC.

The rearrangement links TRBV9 to TRBJ2-7; 10 bases match TRBD1. CDR3 length: 15 residues. V trimming: 3 bases; J trimming: 4 bases; junction bases outside the gene matches: 7. Germline CDR1 reads SGDLS; CDR2 reads YYNGEE. In DNA, the CDR3 is TGTGCCAGCAGCGCCGGGACAGGGGCCTCGTACGAGCAGTACTTC. Amino acid sequence: CASSAGTGASYEQYF.

This clone was counted only a few times. The gene calls are TRBV27 and TRBJ1-1; 7 bases map to TRBD1. V dropped 0 bases and J dropped 5; count of bases not matched to a gene: 6. CDR1 MNHEY and CDR2 SMNVEV come from the germline V gene (reference sequence). This CDR3 is built from 15 residues. CDR3 nucleotides: TGTGCCAGCAGTTTATCGGATCAGGGGGGTACTGAAGCTTTCTTT. It specifies CASSLSDQGGTEAFF.

V gene TRBV6-2 or TRBV6-3 combines with J gene TRBJ1-5, with TRBD1 identical over 7 bases. The V segment lost 4 bases and the J segment 7 bases; nucleotides outside the gene matches: 10. This CDR3 has 15 amino acids. Germline CDR1 reads MNHEY; CDR2 reads SVGEGT. The CDR3 DNA reads TGTGCCAGCAGTTCCTCAGGGGGTTCTGGACAGCCCCAGCATTTT. It is translated as CASSSSGGSGQPQHF.

The chain is built from TRBV4-1 and TRBJ2-3; 9 bases match TRBD2. Trimming cost V 2 bases and J 0 bases; bases outside gene matches: 0. The CDR3 is 15 amino acids. The germline gives CDR1 MGHRA, CDR2 YSYEKL. CDR3 DNA sequence: TGCGCCAGCAGCCAACTAGCGGGAAGCACAGATACGCAGTATTTT. This sequence encodes CASSQLAGSTDTQYF.

The chain joins TRBV5-4 to TRBJ2-5; tentatively, D is TRBD2 (6 bases). CDR1 is SGHNT, CDR2 YYREEE, per germline (reference sequence). Trimming removed 0 bases at V and 2 bases at J, with 17 bases between. The CDR3 is 17 amino acids. The CDR3 spells CASSLVGSSGVQETQYF. The CDR3 nucleotides are TGTGCCAGCAGCTTGGTGGGAAGTAGCGGAGTACAAGAGACCCAGTACTTC.

V usage is TRBV7-8 and J usage is TRBJ2-1; D perhaps matches TRBD2 (6 bases). CDR1 and CDR2 from the germline V gene are SGHVS and FQNEAQ. V was clipped by 5 bases and J by 10 bases, with 12 bases between them. The CDR3 runs to 12 residues. CDR3: CASSPGLREQFF. The DNA of the CDR3 is TGTGCCAGCAGCCCGGGACTTCGCGAGCAGTTCTTC.

The DNA for the CDR3 is TGTGCCAGCAGTTTACCGCAGGGGGGATCCGAGACCCAGTACTTC. It translates to CASSLPQGGSETQYF. V gene TRBV28 combines with J gene TRBJ2-5, with D maybe TRBD1 (7 bases). Trimming stripped 2 bases from V and 5 bases from J, with 15 bases between. This CDR3 has 15 amino acids. Germline V gene sequence: CDR1 MDHEN, CDR2 SYDVKM.

V gene TRBV11-3 combines with J gene TRBJ2-1, with D maybe TRBD2 (5 bases). V gave up 1 base and J gave up 7 bases, with 14 bases separating them. The CDR3 is made up of 15 amino acids. Germline CDR1 and CDR2: SGHNT and YENEEA. Here the CDR3 reads CASSLVTSLTNEQFF. The CDR3 DNA is TGTGCCAGCAGCTTAGTAACTAGTCTTACGAATGAGCAGTTCTTC. Complete variable domain (other parts from reference TRBV11-3 and TRBJ2-1): EAGVVQSPRYKIIEKKQPVAFWCNPISGHNTLYWYLQNLGQGPELLIRYENEEAVDDSQLPKDRFSAERLKGVDSTLKIQPAELGDSAVYLCASSLVTSLTNEQFFGPGTRLTVL.

The chain joins TRBV5-1 to TRBJ2-3; 8 bases fit TRBD1. Germline loops: CDR1 SGHRS, CDR2 YFSETQ. The CDR3 covers 15 residues. Germline trimming cut 5 bases from V and 3 bases from J; bases unmatched to any gene: 8. CDR3 DNA sequence: TGCGCCAGCAGTTACGGACAGGGTTCTACAGATACGCAGTATTTT. Encoded protein: CASSYGQGSTDTQYF.

The rearrangement links TRBV15 to TRBJ1-2, with D unclear. CDR1 LNHNV and CDR2 YYDKDF come from the germline V gene (reference sequence). Between the trimmed V and J ends, which lost 1 base and 4 bases, there was a span of 13 bases. This CDR3 comprises 15 residues. The CDR3 is CATSRGGFSGYGYTF. The DNA of the CDR3 is TGTGCCACCAGCAGAGGGGGATTTAGCGGCTATGGCTACACCTTC.

A few counts support this clone. The genes are TRBV6-5 and TRBJ1-6; 8 nucleotides line up with TRBD1. CDR1 is MNHEY and CDR2 is SVGAGI in the germline V gene. Unmatched junction bases numbered 7, after V lost 2 bases and J lost 10 bases. CDR3 size: 15 residues. CDR3: CASSYGRGLGSPLHF. As DNA, the CDR3 is TGTGCCAGCAGTTACGGCAGGGGGCTGGGGTCACCCCTCCACTTT.

This chain links TRBV6-5 with TRBJ2-1; 7 bases fit TRBD1. J lost 9 bases, V lost 7 bases, and 12 bases had no gene match. The length of the CDR3 is 14 residues. From germline, CDR1 is MNHEY and CDR2 SVGAGI. CDR3 protein: CASKMTGLMIEQFF. The CDR3 region has the DNA TGTGCCAGCAAAATGACAGGGCTTATGATTGAGCAGTTCTTC.

A remark on this clone: The junction does not match germline at one end; this may be a read error. The same CDR3 arises from other DNA sequences in this sample as well. V and J are TRBV28 and TRBJ1-2; D may be TRBD1 (5 bases). The length of the CDR3 is 14 residues. CDR1 and CDR2 from the germline V gene are MDHEN and SYDVKM. The chain's CDR3 is CASRGAGSNYGYTF. The DNA of the CDR3 is TGTGCTAGCAGAGGTGCAGGGTCTAACTATGGCTACACCTTC.

The genes are TRBV11-3 and TRBJ1-1, with D hard to call. V was cut by 2 bases and J by 11 bases, with 6 bases left in between. The CDR3 runs 10 residues. Germline V gene data show CDR1 as SGHNT and CDR2 as YENEEA. CDR3 bases: TGTGCCAGCAGCTTATCGGAGGCTTTCTTT. Its protein product is CASSLSEAFF.